The clone carrying this TCR beta chain was counted once. Original methodology: The assay estimated nucleated cells by amplifying reference gene primers. Assay: immunoSEQ multiplex PCR; the TCRdb copy retains only in-frame clones and omits some. The DNA gave D and trimming, while V, J and clone size come from that table. Of roughly 380,000 clones listed, approximately 77% are singletons. CDR3 length: 14 amino acids. V shed 4 bases, J shed 5 bases, and the junction held 2 bases outside the gene matches. CDR1 and CDR2 (germline): LNHDA, SQIVND (reference sequence). This entry is derived from a study of blood T cell repertoires in COVID-19. Study as a whole: Acute and convalescent COVID-19 specimens originated in the United States, Italy and Spain. T cells, B-cell-depleted T cells, or PBMCs supplied cDNA or gDNA.

This sequence joins TRBV19 and TRBJ2-2; 9 nucleotides match TRBD1. The receptor comes from a human donor with acute or convalescent COVID-19. The donor label of this sample is uncertain. Sample: peripheral blood. CDR3 DNA sequence: TGTGCCAGTAGTAGGACAGGGGTAACCGGGGAGCTGTTTTTT. Encoded protein: CASSRTGVTGELFF. The variable domain in full, with the rest retrieved from reference TRBV19 and TRBJ2-2, is DGGITQSPKYLFRKEGQNVTLSCEQNLNHDAMYWYRQDPGQGLRLIYYSQIVNDFQKGDIAEGYSVSREKKESFPLTVTSAQKNPTAFYLCASSRTGVTGELFFGEGSRLTVL.